Listed below are T cell receptor beta chains from one sample, sequenced in a study of cytomegalovirus exposure and HLA in healthy donors. Clones were sequenced by immunoSEQ multiplex PCR, and TCRdb holds only the in-frame ones, with some missing. The sample consists of around 160,000 clones, roughly 79% of them appearing once. The sequenced sample consisted of PBMCs. The receptors originated from a male donor in good health and CMV-seropositive. CDR3s include the opening cysteine and the closing phenylalanine or tryptophan. Fields, in order: J gene, V gene, D gene, CDR3 DNA, CDR3 protein. A D gene is named only where the DNA matches it firmly.

J gene: TRBJ1-5
V gene: TRBV4-2
D gene: NA
CDR3 DNA: TGTGCCAGCAGCCCCAGGGGCGATCAGCCCCAGCATTTT
CDR3 protein: CASSPRGDQPQHF

J gene: TRBJ2-2
V gene: TRBV5-8
D gene: NA
CDR3 DNA: TGTGCCAGCAACGGTGGCAGGGAATTTGCGTATCCGAGCACCGGGGAGCTGTTTTTT
CDR3 protein: CASNGGREFAYPSTGELFF

J gene: TRBJ1-5
V gene: TRBV5-8
D gene: NA
CDR3 DNA: TGTGCCAGCAGCCGTCAGGCAGTGGATAGCAATCAGCCCCAGCATTTT
CDR3 protein: CASSRQAVDSNQPQHF

J gene: TRBJ1-1
V gene: TRBV1
D gene: NA
CDR3 DNA: TGCACCAGCAGCCAAGGGAACAGGGGGCCGAGGAGTGAAGCTTTCTTT
CDR3 protein: CTSSQGNRGPRSEAFF

J gene: TRBJ1-6
V gene: TRBV30
D gene: NA
CDR3 DNA: TGTGCCTGGAGTGGGAGGCGGAAGAATTCACCCCTCCACTTT
CDR3 protein: CAWSGRRKNSPLHF

J gene: TRBJ2-1
V gene: TRBV7-8
D gene: TRBD1
CDR3 DNA: TGTGCCAGCAGCTCACGGACAGGGTCCTACAATGAGCAGTTCTTC
CDR3 protein: CASSSRTGSYNEQFF

J gene: TRBJ2-3
V gene: TRBV7-9
D gene: NA
CDR3 DNA: TGTTCCAGCAGCTTATCTCTAGCCCCTACATCCACAGATACGCAGTATTTT
CDR3 protein: CSSSLSLAPTSTDTQYF

J gene: TRBJ1-4
V gene: TRBV5-1
D gene: NA
CDR3 DNA: TGCGCCAGCAGCTTTGACAGAGAAAAACTGTTTTTT
CDR3 protein: CASSFDREKLFF

J gene: TRBJ1-1
V gene: TRBV9
D gene: TRBD1
CDR3 DNA: TGTGCCAGCAGCGTCCAGGGGGCTGGGGACACTGAAGCTTTCTTT
CDR3 protein: CASSVQGAGDTEAFF

J gene: TRBJ2-7
V gene: TRBV4-1
D gene: NA
CDR3 DNA: TGCGCCAGCAGCCAAGATCACAGATACGAGCAGTACTTC
CDR3 protein: CASSQDHRYEQYF

J gene: TRBJ1-2
V gene: TRBV19
D gene: TRBD1
CDR3 DNA: TGTGCCAGTAGTATATTTACGGACAGGGAATATGGCTACACCTTC
CDR3 protein: CASSIFTDREYGYTF